These 31 T cell receptor beta chains were sequenced from one sample in a study of shared clonotypes between healthy human individuals. Selected positively for CCR7 and CD45RO-negative, naive CD8 cells excluded terminally differentiated effector memory CD45RA+ cells. Profiled with immunoSEQ multiplex PCR; TCRdb holds only in-frame clones, not every one. The data show 650,000 to 800,000 clones, about 92% seen once. Sequences were obtained from naive CD8+ T cells sorted from blood. The receptors were sampled from a man aged 25-45 years in good health.

V gene TRBV9 combines with J gene TRBJ2-7; perhaps TRBD1 as D (6 bases). Looked up from germline, CDR1 is SGDLS and CDR2 is YYNGEE. V lost 0 bases to trimming and J lost 6 bases, with 13 bases between them. CDR3 length: 14 amino acids. The CDR3 loop is CASSVGQGLAEQYF. The CDR3 nucleotides are TGTGCCAGCAGCGTAGGCCAGGGGCTGGCCGAGCAGTACTTC.

This sequence joins TRBV19 and TRBJ2-5, with 7 nucleotides matching TRBD2. The CDR3 spans 15 residues. The V segment lost 0 bases and the J segment 2 bases; nucleotides outside the gene matches: 3. CDR1 LNHDA and CDR2 SQIVND come from the germline V gene (reference sequence). In DNA form, the CDR3 reads TGTGCCAGTAGTATAGATCGAGCGGGGCAAGAGACCCAGTACTTC. It codes for CASSIDRAGQETQYF.

The gene calls are TRBV6-6 and TRBJ2-7, with 7 bases fitting TRBD2. The CDR3 totals 13 residues. CDR1 is MNHNY, CDR2 SVGAGI, per germline (reference sequence). V lost 2 bases and J lost 6; bases outside the gene matches: 4. CDR3 in DNA: TGTGCCAGCAGTTACGGTTCTAGCGGCGAGCAGTACTTC. Translated: CASSYGSSGEQYF.

The chain carries TRBV30 and TRBJ2-7; D might be TRBD2 (5 bases). This CDR3 has 12 amino acids. Trimming removed 6 bases from V and 3 bases from J, with 12 bases in between. Germline V gene data show CDR1 as GTSNPN and CDR2 as SVGIG (reference sequence). As DNA, the CDR3 is TGTGCCTGTGCAAGCGGCAGCTACGAGCAGTACTTC. Amino acid sequence: CACASGSYEQYF.

This rearrangement joins TRBV12-5 to TRBJ2-6, with 7 bases fitting TRBD1. This CDR3 comprises 16 residues. The ends lost 3 bases at V and 9 bases at J; junction bases unmatched: 11. Per the germline V gene, CDR1 is LGHNT and CDR2 is FRNRAP. CDR3 protein: CASGFAPSGQNNVLTF. The CDR3 DNA follows: TGTGCTAGTGGTTTCGCCCCTTCGGGACAGAACAACGTCCTGACTTTC.

The chain has TRBV10-3 and TRBJ2-5; D unresolved. Germline lookup yields CDR1 ENHRY and CDR2 SYGVKD. Between the trimmed V and J ends, which lost 0 bases and 1 base, there was a span of 12 bases. The CDR3 runs 16 residues. In nucleotides, the CDR3 is TGTGCCATCAGTGAGTCGAACCGCAGAGGCCAAGAGACCCAGTACTTC. Protein sequence: CAISESNRRGQETQYF.

This chain links TRBV7-9 with TRBJ2-7; D is unclear. The CDR3 contains 14 residues. Germline loops: CDR1 SEHNR, CDR2 FQNEAQ (reference sequence). Trimming shortened V by 5 bases and J by 5 bases, and 16 bases separated the two germline ends. CDR3 sequence reads: CASSRGQDVNEQYF. CDR3 DNA sequence: TGTGCCAGCAGCCGTGGGCAGGACGTCAACGAGCAGTACTTC.

This chain links TRBV4-1 with TRBJ2-7, with 7 bases matching TRBD1. The CDR3 loop spans 15 amino acids. V dropped 1 base and J dropped 2; count of bases not matched to a gene: 5. Germline V gene sequence: CDR1 MGHRA, CDR2 YSYEKL. CDR3 sequence reads: CASSQGGTATYEQYF. CDR3 sequence (DNA): TGCGCCAGCAGCCAAGGAGGGACAGCCACCTACGAGCAGTACTTC.

The chain has TRBV6-1 and TRBJ2-7; D not resolved. From germline, CDR1 is MNHNS and CDR2 SASEGT. Trimming took 2 bases from V and 10 from J, leaving 12 bases between them. The CDR3 contains 12 residues. CDR3 coding DNA: TGTGCCAGCAGTGAAATTGGAAACTTCCAGTACTTC. Translated, it gives CASSEIGNFQYF.

V usage is TRBV13 and J usage is TRBJ2-3; possible D gene TRBD2, 6 bases. The CDR3 contains 16 residues. Deletions cut 3 bases from V and 2 bases from J, with 15 bases between. The germline V gene encodes CDR1 PRHDT and CDR2 FYEKMQ (reference sequence). CDR3 in amino acids: CASSFTETSFTDTQYF. The CDR3 nucleotides are TGTGCCAGCAGCTTCACTGAAACTAGCTTCACAGATACGCAGTATTTT.

V and J are TRBV7-8 and TRBJ2-7, with 8 bases lining up with TRBD1. This CDR3 is 15 amino acids long. V was pared by 5 bases and J by 0 bases, with 6 bases of the junction left unmatched. Germline CDR1 is SGHVS and CDR2 is FQNEAQ. CDR3 nucleotide sequence: TGTGCCAGCAGCGCAACCGGGACAGGCTCCTACGAGCAGTACTTC. Translated, it gives CASSATGTGSYEQYF.

The rearrangement joins TRBV4-3 to TRBJ1-1; D unresolved. Germline V gene sequence: CDR1 LGHNA, CDR2 YSLEER. V lost 2 bases to trimming and J lost 3 bases, with 13 bases between them. There are 15 residues in the CDR3. CDR3 DNA sequence: TGCGCCAGCAGCCAAAGAATCGGGGTAGACACTGAAGCTTTCTTT. It codes for CASSQRIGVDTEAFF.

The J gene is TRBJ2-2, the V gene TRBV27; 12 bases match TRBD2. Trimming took 7 bases from V and 4 from J; bases not matched to a gene: 4. Per germline, CDR1 MNHEY and CDR2 SMNVEV (reference sequence). The length of the CDR3 is 15 residues. CDR3 protein: CASISTSGGTGELFF. CDR3 in DNA: TGTGCCAGCATCTCGACTAGCGGGGGCACCGGGGAGCTGTTTTTT.

The chain is built from TRBV7-9 and TRBJ1-5, with TRBD1 matching 7 bases. V dropped 4 bases and J dropped 8; count of bases not matched to a gene: 5. The CDR3 sequence is 13 residues long. In germline, CDR1 is SEHNR, CDR2 FQNEAQ (reference sequence). Here the CDR3 reads CASSYRQGEPQHF. The CDR3 nucleotides are TGTGCCAGCAGCTACCGACAGGGTGAGCCCCAGCATTTT.

This chain joins TRBV2 and TRBJ2-4; D assignment may be TRBD1 or TRBD2 (5 bases each). The CDR3 has 15 amino acids. Trimming cost V 4 bases and J 0 bases, with 10 bases left between them. Germline V gives CDR1 SNHLY, CDR2 FYNNEI. The CDR3 protein is CASSVRDLAKNIQYF. The CDR3 DNA reads TGTGCCAGCAGTGTTAGGGACCTAGCCAAAAACATTCAGTACTTC.

The chain carries TRBV7-6 and TRBJ2-1; possible D gene TRBD2, 6 bases. The germline gives CDR1 SGHVS, CDR2 FNYEAQ. The length of the CDR3 is 16 residues. Trimming cost V 1 base and J 6 bases, with 16 bases left between them. The DNA for the CDR3 is TGTGCCAGCAGCTTAGTTGGCGGGGATGGTTCCAATGAGCAGTTCTTC. Its protein product is CASSLVGGDGSNEQFF.

The V gene is TRBV4-1, the J gene TRBJ2-7, with 9 bases lining up with TRBD1. The trim removed 3 bases at V and 4 bases at J, leaving 7 bases unmatched. This CDR3 is built from 15 residues. Looked up from germline, CDR1 is MGHRA and CDR2 is YSYEKL. The CDR3 DNA follows: TGCGCCAGCAGCCAGGTAGGACAGGGGAGTTACGAGCAGTACTTC. This gives the protein CASSQVGQGSYEQYF.

This sequence joins TRBV5-1 and TRBJ1-4; D perhaps matches TRBD1 (5 bases). Germline V CDR1 and CDR2: SGHRS, YFSETQ. With 0 bases removed from V and 7 bases from J, the gap between germline ends came to 22 bases. The CDR3 length is 18 residues. CDR3 coding DNA: TGCGCCAGCAGCTTGGCCGGCCAGGGAGAGTGGGCTAGTGAAAAACTGTTTTTT. It yields the protein CASSLAGQGEWASEKLFF.

The V call is TRBV19, the J call TRBJ1-2; TRBD1 might be the D (5 bases). Germline CDR1 reads LNHDA; CDR2 reads SQIVND (reference sequence). Trimming removed 9 bases at V and 5 bases at J, with 13 bases between. There are 12 residues in the CDR3. For the CDR3, the DNA is TGTGCCAGCTCCGGGACGGATTATGGCTACACCTTC. Translated: CASSGTDYGYTF.

This clone has just a few counts. This likely comes from a read error, as the CDR3 has no conserved phenylalanine or tryptophan at its end. The DNA is left out, because the CDR3 cannot be placed on it with certainty; the CDR3 is given as TCRdb lists it. The rearrangement uses TRBV5-4 and TRBJ1-3. Germline CDR1 reads SGHNT; CDR2 reads YYREEE (reference sequence). The CDR3 extends over 11 residues, inclusive of both ends. This chain's CDR3 is CASSGLGPVSL.

The V call is TRBV6-4, the J call TRBJ1-5; a possible D gene is TRBD1 (5 bases). The CDR3 contains 15 residues. Trimming pared 3 bases from V and 4 bases from J, leaving 13 bases between. Germline V gene lookup returns CDR1 MRHNA and CDR2 SNTAGT. The CDR3 loop is CASSETGTANQPQHF. CDR3 in DNA: TGTGCCAGCAGTGAAACCGGGACTGCGAATCAGCCCCAGCATTTT.

V usage is TRBV20-1 and J usage is TRBJ2-5, with D perhaps assigned TRBD1 or TRBD2 (6 bases each). The V gene lost 3 bases and the J gene lost 7 bases, with 9 bases spanning the gap. The germline V gene has CDR1 DFQATT and CDR2 SNEGSKA (reference sequence). The CDR3 spans 11 residues. CDR3 nucleotide sequence: TGCAGTGCTAGCGGAGGGGGGACCCAGTACTTC. Its translation: CSASGGGTQYF.

The rearrangement links TRBV5-4 to TRBJ1-1; possibly TRBD1 for D (5 bases). In germline, CDR1 is SGHNT, CDR2 YYREEE (reference sequence). V was pared by 0 bases and J by 1 base, with 16 bases between. The CDR3 contains 17 residues. The CDR3 loop reads CASSLELRQWGNTEAFF. CDR3 coding DNA: TGTGCCAGCAGCTTGGAACTGAGACAGTGGGGGAACACTGAAGCTTTCTTT.

This sequence joins TRBV27 and TRBJ2-7; 9 bases align to TRBD1. Germline assignment: CDR1 MNHEY and CDR2 SMNVEV (reference sequence). Germline trimming cut 2 bases from V and 2 bases from J; bases unmatched to any gene: 4. The CDR3 is 15 residues long. The CDR3 nucleotides read TGTGCCAGCAGTTTACGGGACAGGGATCCCTACGAGCAGTACTTC. As protein: CASSLRDRDPYEQYF.

This clone has just one count. The identical CDR3 is also encoded by other nucleotide sequences in the sample. The chain uses TRBV9 and TRBJ2-7, with TRBD1 matching 8 bases. The CDR3 is made up of 14 amino acids. Germline V CDR1 and CDR2: SGDLS, YYNGEE. Losses at the gene ends were 0 bases for V and 4 bases for J; bases not matched to a gene: 3. CDR3 coding DNA: TGTGCCAGCAGCGTAGGGCAGGGGGCGTACGAGCAGTACTTC. Its translation: CASSVGQGAYEQYF. Variable domain in full (rest from reference TRBV9 and TRBJ2-7): DSGVTQTPKHLITATGQRVTLRCSPRSGDLSVYWYQQSLDQGLQFLIQYYNGEERAKGNILERFSAQQFPDLHSELNLSSLELGDSALYFCASSVGQGAYEQYFGPGTRLTVT.

The chain has TRBV7-2 and TRBJ2-7; tentative D call: TRBD1 (5 bases). The CDR3 runs to 15 residues. The germline V gene has CDR1 SGHTA and CDR2 FQGNSA. Trimming pared 1 base from V and 6 bases from J, leaving 16 bases between. The CDR3 protein is CASSLDRQWGGEQYF. CDR3 DNA sequence: TGTGCCAGCAGCTTAGACCGACAGTGGGGCGGCGAGCAGTACTTC. Variable domain in full (rest from reference TRBV7-2 and TRBJ2-7): GAGVSQSPSNKVTEKGKDVELRCDPISGHTALYWYRQSLGQGLEFLIYFQGNSAPDKSGLPSDRFSAERTGGSVSTLTIQRTQQEDSAVYLCASSLDRQWGGEQYFGPGTRLTVT.

The chain combines TRBV6-5 with TRBJ1-2, with a possible D match to TRBD1 (5 bases). The CDR3 loop spans 15 amino acids. Trimming took off 0 bases at V and 6 bases at J, with 14 bases between the two ends. Germline CDR1 and CDR2: MNHEY and SVGAGI. For the CDR3, the DNA is TGTGCCAGCAGTTACTCGAATCTTGGGACTCATGGCTACACCTTC. Amino acids: CASSYSNLGTHGYTF.

V usage is TRBV4-3 and J usage is TRBJ2-3; weak D call: TRBD2 (6 bases). This CDR3 has 15 amino acids. Trimming stripped 2 bases from V and 2 bases from J, with 11 bases between. CDR1 is LGHNA, CDR2 YSLEER, per germline. CDR3 in DNA: TGCGCCAGCAGCCAAAGGGACTGGATCACAGATACGCAGTATTTT. It codes for CASSQRDWITDTQYF.

The table lists this clone with a count of one. The same CDR3 also results from other DNA sequences found in this sample. V gene TRBV27 combines with J gene TRBJ2-7; 13 bases map to TRBD2. Trimming removed 5 bases from V and 6 bases from J; junction bases left unmatched: 7. The CDR3 is 15 amino acids. Germline loops: CDR1 MNHEY, CDR2 SMNVEV (reference sequence). CDR3 coding DNA: TGTGCCAGCAGTCCTGGACTAGCGGGAGTCCGCGAGCAGTACTTC. It specifies CASSPGLAGVREQYF.

V is TRBV11-2 and J is TRBJ1-3; D remains unclear. The V and J ends lost 1 base and 4 bases respectively, with 8 bases between them. This CDR3 is 14 amino acids long. The germline V gene has CDR1 SGHAT and CDR2 FQNNGV. The CDR3 DNA is TGTGCCAGCAGCTTAGTAGGACGGGGAAACACCATATATTTT. Its translation: CASSLVGRGNTIYF.

V gene TRBV9 combines with J gene TRBJ2-3; the D gene could be TRBD1 or TRBD2 (5 bases each). Trimming pared 0 bases from V and 6 bases from J, leaving 20 bases between. The germline V gene encodes CDR1 SGDLS and CDR2 YYNGEE. This CDR3 is 17 amino acids long. As DNA, the CDR3 is TGTGCCAGCAGCGTAGGCCCGCTGGGGACGGTCACGGATACGCAGTATTTT. It codes for CASSVGPLGTVTDTQYF.